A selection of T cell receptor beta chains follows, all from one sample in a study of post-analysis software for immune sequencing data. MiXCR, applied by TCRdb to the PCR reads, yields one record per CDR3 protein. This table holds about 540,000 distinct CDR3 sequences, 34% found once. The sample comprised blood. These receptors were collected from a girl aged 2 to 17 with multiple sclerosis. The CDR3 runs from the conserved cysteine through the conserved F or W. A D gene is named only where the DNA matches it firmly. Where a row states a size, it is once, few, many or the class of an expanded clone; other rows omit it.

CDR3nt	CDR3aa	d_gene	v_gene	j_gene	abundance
TGTGCCAGCAGAAATCGAGCTAGCGGGGGGGCCCACAATGAGCAGTTCTTC	CASRNRASGGAHNEQFF	TRBD2	TRBV12-3/TRBV12-4	TRBJ2-1	few
TGTGCCAGCAGTACTAGCGACGCTTCCTACGAGCAGTACTTC	CASSTSDASYEQYF	TRBD2	TRBV12-3/TRBV12-4	TRBJ2-7	few
TGTGCCAGTAGGGATCAACAGGGGAAAAACACCATATATTTT	CASRDQQGKNTIYF	TRBD1	TRBV6-5	TRBJ1-3	.
TGCAGCGTGGGGACAGGGGGCCTGAACACTGAAGCTTTCTTT	CSVGTGGLNTEAFF	TRBD1	TRBV29-1	TRBJ1-1	.
TGTGCCATCAGGGCAGCCATCGGGACAGGGGACCTTAACTATGGCTACACCTTC	CAIRAAIGTGDLNYGYTF	TRBD1	TRBV10-3	TRBJ1-2	.
TGCAGTGCTAGAAAGGACAGGAGGGGGTCCTACGAGCAGTACTTC	CSARKDRRGSYEQYF	.	TRBV20-1	TRBJ2-7	.
TGTGCCAGCAGCAAAGATGACAGATGGATGGGAGAGACCCAGTACTTC	CASSKDDRWMGETQYF	.	TRBV21-1	TRBJ2-5	.
TGTGCCACCAGCAGAGGCGATGAGCAGTTCTTC	CATSRGDEQFF	.	TRBV15	TRBJ2-1	few
TGTGCCAGCTCACTTCACGGGACAGGCTGGTTGAACACTGAAGCTTTCTTT	CASSLHGTGWLNTEAFF	TRBD1	TRBV18	TRBJ1-1	few
TGTGCCAGCAGTTCAACTCCGGTGGCAGGGTACGGCTACACCTTC	CASSSTPVAGYGYTF	.	TRBV28	TRBJ1-2	.
TGTGCCAGCAGTGGAATAAGGGGGTGGGGATTTAATGAGCAGTTCTTC	CASSGIRGWGFNEQFF	.	TRBV12-3/TRBV12-4	TRBJ2-1	few
TGCGCCAGCAGCCTGGGAGGGGCGGTCGCCGAAATTCAGTACTTC	CASSLGGAVAEIQYF	TRBD2	TRBV5-1	TRBJ2-4	.
TGCGCCAGCAGCGGTAGACAGGGTTGGTCGGATGGCTACACCTTC	CASSGRQGWSDGYTF	TRBD1	TRBV5-1	TRBJ1-2	.
TGTGCCAGCAGTTCTCCCTTAAGGGGGGGGCCTTCGAAAACCGGGGAGCTGTTTTTT	CASSSPLRGGPSKTGELFF	.	TRBV28	TRBJ2-2	once
TGTGCCAGCAGTTTACGTAGGGGCGTAAGCACAGATACGCAGTATTTT	CASSLRRGVSTDTQYF	.	TRBV12-3/TRBV12-4	TRBJ2-3	.
TGCAGTGCTAGCGTCAAAACCGAAACTAACTATGGCTACACCTTC	CSASVKTETNYGYTF	.	TRBV20-1	TRBJ1-2	.
TGCAGCGTTGAAGATCCCAGGGGGCCTAATGAAAAACTGTTTTTT	CSVEDPRGPNEKLFF	TRBD1	TRBV29-1	TRBJ1-4	few
TGTGCCAGCAGCTTAGCATCTTCTGGCTCCTACAATGAGCAGTTCTTC	CASSLASSGSYNEQFF	.	TRBV7-9	TRBJ2-1	many
TGTGCCAGCAGCTCCACCCCGGGACTGAACACAGATACGCAGTATTTT	CASSSTPGLNTDTQYF	.	TRBV5-5	TRBJ2-3	.
TGTGCCAGCAGTTTGGGACAGGGTAACAACTATGGCTACACCTTC	CASSLGQGNNYGYTF	TRBD1	TRBV6-5	TRBJ1-2	once
TGCAGTGCTAGAGGACCAGGGAGCAGACAGACCCAGTACTTC	CSARGPGSRQTQYF	.	TRBV20-1	TRBJ2-5	.
TGCAGTGCTAGAGAATTAGCGGGGGCCCACACAGATACGCAGTATTTT	CSARELAGAHTDTQYF	TRBD2	TRBV20-1	TRBJ2-3	.
TGTGCCAGCTCACCAGACAGGGTCCACGAGCAGTACTTC	CASSPDRVHEQYF	TRBD1	TRBV18	TRBJ2-7	.
TGCAGTGCTGACAACCGACAGGGAAATGGCTACACCTTC	CSADNRQGNGYTF	TRBD1	TRBV20-1	TRBJ1-2	.
TGCGCCAGCAGCTTGGGTACTAAACCCCCAGCTAGCACAGATACGCAGTATTTT	CASSLGTKPPASTDTQYF	.	TRBV5-1	TRBJ2-3	few
TGTGCCAGCAGCTTAAGGACAGGGGCACACACCGGGGAGCTGTTTTTT	CASSLRTGAHTGELFF	TRBD1	TRBV7-3	TRBJ2-2	.
TGCGCCAGCAGCTTGGCCCGGCTAGCTCAACGCCAAGAGACCCAGTACTTC	CASSLARLAQRQETQYF	.	TRBV5-1	TRBJ2-5	.
TGTGCCAGCAGCCCCGGGACTAGCGGTGGAGAGACCCAGTACTTC	CASSPGTSGGETQYF	TRBD2	TRBV11-2	TRBJ2-5	few
TGCGCCAGCAGCGAAACCGGGACAGGGGGCCCAGATACGCAGTATTTT	CASSETGTGGPDTQYF	TRBD1	TRBV5-1	TRBJ2-3	.
TGTGCCAGCAGCCCAGCGCTGATTTACGGCTACACCTTC	CASSPALIYGYTF	.	TRBV12-3/TRBV12-4	TRBJ1-2	medium-sized